The sequence of this T cell receptor beta chain was determined in a study of T cells in Graves' hyperthyroidism and ophthalmopathy. Notes on the study in general: Using 13 V-J features, a model discriminated ophthalmopathy from stable hyperthyroidism.

An absence of ophthalmopathy progression within 18 months meant stable Graves' hyperthyroidism. Exclusion criteria comprised uncontrolled infection, other autoimmune disease, pregnancy or lactation. On this clonotype itself: Its antigen is still unknown. A read error may explain this, as a much larger clone is one base away.

TCR beta CDR3 region amplification was performed from RNA transcripts. The HTBI set primed first-round TCR CDR3 RT-PCR. One entry per CDR3 protein, called by TCRdb with MiXCR from the multiplex PCR reads. The table lists around 190,000 distinct CDR3 sequences, 15% to 20% of them singletons, with around 27% in the top ten. Germline CDR1 reads SEHNR; CDR2 reads FQNEAQ (reference sequence). This CDR3 contains 19 residues. V lost 1 base to trimming and J lost 2 bases, with 21 bases between them. This rearrangement joins TRBV7-9 to TRBJ2-1; D may be TRBD1 (5 bases). The source of this sequence is a woman aged 45-65 years with Graves' hyperthyroidism. The sequenced sample was blood. CDR3 protein: CASSLGVVEGHAAYNEQFF. For the CDR3, the DNA is TGTGCCAGCAGCTTAGGGGTGGTAGAAGGACATGCAGCCTACAATGAGCAGTTCTTC.